A single sample is the source of the 17 T cell receptor beta chains below, sequenced in a study of blood T cell repertoires in COVID-19. Profiled with immunoSEQ multiplex PCR; TCRdb holds only in-frame clones, not every one. The repertoire holds around 23,000 clones, with approximately 90% as singletons. Material: peripheral blood. The receptors shown here come from a man between 65 and 85 years old with active COVID-19.

The genes are TRBV21-1 and TRBJ1-1; TRBD1 is taken as the D call from the table, unchecked against the DNA. TRBV21-1 counts as a pseudogene. The length of the CDR3 is 17 residues. The chain's CDR3 is CASSLFSRDRGKTEAFF. The CDR3 bases are TGTGCCAGCAGCCTTTTTTCCCGGGACAGGGGTAAGACTGAAGCTTTCTTT.

The gene calls are TRBV28 and TRBJ1-1, with D uncertain. Germline V CDR1 and CDR2: MDHEN, SYDVKM. The CDR3 is 13 amino acids. Trimming stripped 8 bases from V and 5 bases from J, with 15 bases between. The DNA of the CDR3 is TGTGCCAGCTCCCTTTTCGGGGATACTGAAGCTTTCTTT. Encoded protein: CASSLFGDTEAFF.

The DNA of the CDR3 is TGCGCCAGCAGCCAACCGACTAGCGGGGAACACAATGAGCAGTTCTTC. Translated, it gives CASSQPTSGEHNEQFF. The chain is built from TRBV5-1 and TRBJ2-1; 11 bases are a match to TRBD2. Germline CDR1 SGHRS, CDR2 YFSETQ. V lost 4 bases to trimming and J lost 5 bases; unmatched junction nucleotides: 8. This CDR3 contains 16 residues.

This clone was observed a single time. The chain employs TRBV19 and TRBJ1-4; the match to TRBD1 covers 9 bases. The CDR3 has 14 residues. From germline, CDR1 is LNHDA and CDR2 SQIVND (reference sequence). With V trimmed by 5 bases and J by 7 bases, 5 bases remained unmatched. The CDR3: CASSFGTGSEKLFF. The CDR3 coding sequence is TGTGCCAGTAGTTTCGGGACAGGGAGTGAAAAACTGTTTTTT.

This clone has only one observation. The J gene is TRBJ2-1, the V gene TRBV15; D not resolved. In germline, CDR1 is LNHNV, CDR2 YYDKDF (reference sequence). Trimming removed 0 bases at V and 0 bases at J, with 12 bases between. This CDR3 has 17 residues. This chain's CDR3 is CATSRDHFGGSYNEQFF. The CDR3 bases are TGTGCCACCAGCAGAGATCATTTCGGTGGCTCCTACAATGAGCAGTTCTTC.

The V gene is TRBV27, the J gene TRBJ1-2, with 10 bases matching TRBD1. The CDR3 has 16 residues. Germline trimming cut 2 bases from V and 8 bases from J; bases unmatched to any gene: 11. The V gene's germline CDR1 is MNHEY and CDR2 SMNVEV (reference sequence). The CDR3 reads CASSLGTGVGRRGYTF. The DNA for the CDR3 is TGTGCCAGCAGTTTAGGGACAGGGGTCGGACGGCGGGGCTACACCTTC.

The V call is TRBV4-1, the J call TRBJ2-7; 9 bases map to TRBD2. The germline V gene has CDR1 MGHRA and CDR2 YSYEKL. The CDR3 is 17 amino acids. V lost 0 bases to trimming and J lost 2 bases; unmatched junction nucleotides: 8. CDR3 bases: TGCGCCAGCAGCCAAGAGGGACCGGGACTAGCAACCTACGAGCAGTACTTC. Translated: CASSQEGPGLATYEQYF.

The chain has TRBV15 and TRBJ2-1; 8 nucleotides agree with TRBD1. The CDR3 has 14 residues. With V trimmed by 2 bases and J by 7 bases, 4 bases remained unmatched. The germline V gene has CDR1 LNHNV and CDR2 YYDKDF (reference sequence). The chain's CDR3 is CATSRMTGDNEQFF. CDR3 in DNA: TGTGCCACCAGCAGAATGACAGGGGATAATGAGCAGTTCTTC. Combining the CDR3 with reference TRBV15 and TRBJ2-1 gives the whole variable domain DAMVIQNPRYQVTQFGKPVTLSCSQTLNHNVMYWYQQKSSQAPKLLFHYYDKDFNNEADTPDNFQSRRPNTSFCFLDIRSPGLGDTAMYLCATSRMTGDNEQFFGPGTRLTVL.

This chain links TRBV21-1 with TRBJ1-4. TRBV21-1 is listed as a pseudogene. CDR3 length: 15 residues. The CDR3 sequence: CASSKVEGRGEKLFF. The CDR3, as DNA: TGTGCCAGCAGCAAAGTGGAGGGGCGCGGTGAAAAACTGTTTTTT.

The chain uses TRBV2 and TRBJ1-5, with TRBD1 as a possible D gene (6 bases). Trimming removed 4 bases from V and 1 base from J, with 8 bases in between. Per the germline V gene, CDR1 is SNHLY and CDR2 is FYNNEI. The CDR3 runs 14 residues. The CDR3 loop is CASSAGVSNQPQHF. DNA for the CDR3: TGTGCCAGCAGTGCAGGGGTGAGCAATCAGCCCCAGCATTTT.

The genes are TRBV6-5 and TRBJ2-7, with 8 bases lining up with TRBD2. CDR1 is MNHEY, CDR2 SVGAGI, per germline. The CDR3 length is 15 residues. Losses at the gene ends were 5 bases for V and 4 bases for J; bases not matched to a gene: 10. This CDR3 is CASSPPGLVMYEQYF. CDR3 coding DNA: TGTGCCAGCAGTCCTCCGGGACTAGTCATGTACGAGCAGTACTTC.

The chain combines TRBV18 with TRBJ2-2; maybe TRBD1 (5 bases). Germline CDR1 and CDR2: KGHSH and LQKENI. The V end was cut by 2 bases, the J end by 3 bases, with 10 bases between. The CDR3 consists of 15 residues. The CDR3 sequence is CASSPGAEYTGELFF. The CDR3 nucleotides read TGTGCCAGCTCACCAGGGGCAGAATACACCGGGGAGCTGTTTTTT.

This chain connects TRBV6-5 to TRBJ2-3, with a possible D match to TRBD2 (6 bases). V lost 8 bases, J lost 5 bases, and 11 bases lay in between. This CDR3 has 12 amino acids. Germline CDR1 reads MNHEY; CDR2 reads SVGAGI. This chain's CDR3 is CASAGRRDTQYF. The CDR3 DNA sequence: TGTGCCAGCGCGGGACGGAGAGATACGCAGTATTTT.

The chain carries TRBV7-9 and TRBJ2-3, with D perhaps matching TRBD1 (5 bases). Germline V gives CDR1 SEHNR, CDR2 FQNEAQ (reference sequence). With 1 base removed from V and 0 bases from J, the gap between germline ends came to 11 bases. The CDR3 covers 16 residues. The CDR3 sequence is CASSLVLGPSTDTQYF. For the CDR3, the DNA is TGTGCCAGCAGCTTAGTCCTGGGGCCCAGCACAGATACGCAGTATTTT. The whole variable domain, filled in from reference TRBV7-9 and TRBJ2-3, reads DTGVSQNPRHKITKRGQNVTFRCDPISEHNRLYWYRQTLGQGPEFLTYFQNEAQLEKSRLLSDRFSAERPKGSFSTLEIQRTEQGDSAMYLCASSLVLGPSTDTQYFGPGTRLTVL.

The chain carries TRBV9 and TRBJ2-3; TRBD2 matches 13 bases. This CDR3 has 20 residues. V shed 3 bases, J shed 3 bases, and the junction held 16 bases outside the gene matches. CDR1 is SGDLS and CDR2 is YYNGEE in the germline V gene. CDR3 DNA: TGTGCCAGCAGCGCACCCACCGGACTAGCGGGAGAAATTAGAACAGATACGCAGTATTTT. Protein sequence: CASSAPTGLAGEIRTDTQYF.

The V gene is TRBV7-9, the J gene TRBJ1-2; 7 bases map to TRBD1. CDR3 length: 17 residues. Trimming cost V 8 bases and J 4 bases; bases outside gene matches: 19. From germline, CDR1 is SEHNR and CDR2 FQNEAQ (reference sequence). The CDR3 protein is CASCPPPPPQGCYGYTF. The DNA for the CDR3 is TGTGCCAGCTGCCCGCCCCCCCCACCACAGGGGTGCTATGGCTACACCTTC. The entire variable domain, with the rest obtained from reference TRBV7-9 and TRBJ1-2, is as follows: DTGVSQNPRHKITKRGQNVTFRCDPISEHNRLYWYRQTLGQGPEFLTYFQNEAQLEKSRLLSDRFSAERPKGSFSTLEIQRTEQGDSAMYLCASCPPPPPQGCYGYTFGSGTRLTVV.

The chain joins TRBV7-8 to TRBJ2-7, with a tentative D call TRBD2 (5 bases). Germline CDR1 reads SGHVS; CDR2 reads FQNEAQ. The V end lost 4 bases, the J end lost 6 bases, and 10 bases lay between the germline ends. The CDR3 is 12 amino acids. As DNA, the CDR3 is TGTGCCAGCAGCTCGTTAGGGAGCGAGCAGTACTTC. It codes for CASSSLGSEQYF.